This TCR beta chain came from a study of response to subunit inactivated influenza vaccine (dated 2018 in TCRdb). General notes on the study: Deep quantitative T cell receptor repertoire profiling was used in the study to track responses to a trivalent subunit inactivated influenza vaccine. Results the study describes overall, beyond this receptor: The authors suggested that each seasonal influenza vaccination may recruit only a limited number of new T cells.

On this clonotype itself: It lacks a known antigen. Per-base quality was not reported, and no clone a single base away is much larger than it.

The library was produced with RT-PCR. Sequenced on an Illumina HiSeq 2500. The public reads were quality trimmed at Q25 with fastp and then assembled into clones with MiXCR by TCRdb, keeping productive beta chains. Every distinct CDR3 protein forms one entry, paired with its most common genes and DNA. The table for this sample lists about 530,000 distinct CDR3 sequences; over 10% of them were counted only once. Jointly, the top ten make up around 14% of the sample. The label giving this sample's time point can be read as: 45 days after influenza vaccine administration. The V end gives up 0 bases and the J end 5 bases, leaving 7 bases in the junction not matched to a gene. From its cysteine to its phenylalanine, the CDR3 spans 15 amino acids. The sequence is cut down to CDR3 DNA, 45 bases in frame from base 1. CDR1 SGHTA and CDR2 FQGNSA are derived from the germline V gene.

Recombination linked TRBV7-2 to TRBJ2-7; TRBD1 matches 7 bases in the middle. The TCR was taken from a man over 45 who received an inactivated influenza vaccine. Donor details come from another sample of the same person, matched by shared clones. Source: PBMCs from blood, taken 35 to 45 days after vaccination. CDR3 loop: CASSLASGGSDEQYF. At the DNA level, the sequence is TGTGCCAGCAGCTTAGCATCAGGGGGTAGCGACGAGCAGTACTTC.